These 27 T cell receptor beta chains share one sample of origin, sequenced in a study of blood T cell repertoires in COVID-19. Using immunoSEQ multiplex PCR, the repertoire was profiled, and TCRdb retains in-frame clones only, with some absent. This table has under 250,000 clones, under 85% appearing once. Sequenced material: PBMCs or T cells enriched from blood (not recorded which). These receptor sequences come from a man aged 60 to 69 who had recovered from COVID-19.

J is TRBJ2-1 and V is TRBV20-1; D gene uncertain. The germline V and J ends were trimmed by 1 base and 9 bases, with 7 bases remaining between them. The CDR3 spans 11 residues. Per the germline V gene, CDR1 is DFQATT and CDR2 is SNEGSKA (reference sequence). The CDR3 nucleotides are TGCAGTGCTAGAGCGTCGGGTGAGCAGTTCTTC. This codes for CSARASGEQFF.

The V gene is TRBV27, the J gene TRBJ1-1; the D is unclear. This CDR3 region has 14 residues. The V gene lost 5 bases and the J gene lost 0 bases, with 10 bases spanning the gap. Germline V gene data show CDR1 as MNHEY and CDR2 as SMNVEV (reference sequence). The CDR3 here is CASSVQRVNTEAFF. CDR3 in DNA: TGTGCCAGCAGTGTACAGAGAGTGAACACTGAAGCTTTCTTT.

The chain is built from TRBV29-1 and TRBJ2-2; D might be TRBD1 (5 bases). Germline V gives CDR1 SQVTM, CDR2 ANQGSEA. Trimming removed 6 bases from V and 8 bases from J, with 16 bases in between. This CDR3 has 13 residues. As DNA, the CDR3 is TGCAGCGTAGCCAGGGTGATGGCTGGGGAGCTGTTTTTT. This codes for CSVARVMAGELFF.

For the CDR3, the DNA is TGTGCCAGCCGACTAGAGCTCCAAGAGACCCAGTACTTC. Amino acid sequence: CASRLELQETQYF. The V gene is TRBV2, the J gene TRBJ2-5, with TRBD2 as a possible D gene (6 bases). Germline CDR1 SNHLY, CDR2 FYNNEI. Trimming took off 8 bases at V and 1 base at J, with 11 bases between the two ends. The CDR3 is 13 residues long.

This clone came up once. The J gene is TRBJ2-3, the V gene TRBV5-1, with a weak D call TRBD1 (6 bases). The CDR3 runs to 14 residues. Germline V gene data show CDR1 as SGHRS and CDR2 as YFSETQ. Trimming shortened V by 0 bases and J by 3 bases, and 8 bases separated the two germline ends. The CDR3 loop is CASSLEQGTDTQYF. CDR3 in DNA: TGCGCCAGCAGCTTGGAACAGGGTACAGATACGCAGTATTTT.

The rearrangement uses TRBV11-2 and TRBJ1-5, with D maybe TRBD1 (5 bases). Trimming took off 3 bases at V and 7 bases at J, with 10 bases between the two ends. Germline lookup yields CDR1 SGHAT and CDR2 FQNNGV. This CDR3 is built from 13 residues. CDR3 region: CASSFSDNQPQHF. The CDR3 DNA reads as TGTGCCAGCAGCTTTTCGGACAACCAGCCCCAGCATTTT. Looking up the rest from reference TRBV11-2 and TRBJ1-5 gives the full variable domain: EAGVAQSPRYKIIEKRQSVAFWCNPISGHATLYWYQQILGQGPKLLIQFQNNGVVDDSQLPKDRFSAERLKGVDSTLKIQPAKLEDSAVYLCASSFSDNQPQHFGDGTRLSIL.

Only a few counts were recorded for this clone. CDR3 sequence: CASRWALGNQPQHF. The CDR3 DNA follows: TGTGCCAGCCGTTGGGCCTTAGGCAATCAGCCCCAGCATTTT. The J gene is TRBJ1-5, the V gene TRBV6-2 or TRBV6-3; D unresolved. This CDR3 region has 14 residues. The ends were cut back, 8 bases at V and 2 bases at J, with 13 bases in the middle. Germline CDR1 and CDR2: MNHEY and SVGEGT.

This clone was seen once. The rearrangement links TRBV2 to TRBJ2-1; D ambiguous. This CDR3 is built from 12 residues. V was trimmed by 3 bases and J by 9 bases, leaving 9 bases between them. Germline values: CDR1 SNHLY, CDR2 FYNNEI. CDR3: CASSDMAFEQFF. The CDR3 DNA follows: TGTGCCAGCAGTGACATGGCTTTTGAGCAGTTCTTC.

This clone was found once. CDR3 nucleotides: TGTGCCATCAGCCCCCTTCAGGGTACCTACGAGCAGTACTTC. Protein product: CAISPLQGTYEQYF. The chain carries TRBV10-3 and TRBJ2-7; a possible D gene is TRBD1 (5 bases). Germline V gene data show CDR1 as ENHRY and CDR2 as SYGVKD. V lost 6 bases to trimming and J lost 2 bases, with 14 bases between them. There are 14 residues in the CDR3.

The V call is TRBV11-3, the J call TRBJ2-7; tentatively, D is TRBD2 (6 bases). Germline CDR1 and CDR2: SGHNT and YENEEA. V gave up 1 base and J gave up 6 bases, with 10 bases separating them. The CDR3 extends over 13 amino acids. CDR3 region: CASSLGRLGEQYF. Written as DNA, the CDR3 is TGTGCCAGCAGCTTAGGTCGACTAGGCGAGCAGTACTTC.

The V gene is TRBV20-1, the J gene TRBJ1-5, with D possibly matching TRBD1 (6 bases). V lost 6 bases and J lost 4, with 16 bases in between. In germline, CDR1 is DFQATT, CDR2 SNEGSKA (reference sequence). This CDR3 contains 14 residues. CDR3 nucleotide sequence: TGCAGTGCGAGTACAGGGATCGGGAATCAGCCCCAGCATTTT. Translation: CSASTGIGNQPQHF.

The V and J genes are TRBV11-3 and TRBJ2-5, with TRBD1 as a possible D gene (6 bases). CDR3 length equals 13 residues. The V gene lost 3 bases and the J gene lost 1 base, with 6 bases spanning the gap. CDR1 and CDR2 from the germline V gene are SGHNT and YENEEA. CDR3 amino acids: CASSFRGQETQYF. In DNA, the CDR3 is TGTGCCAGCAGCTTCAGGGGCCAAGAGACCCAGTACTTC.

J is TRBJ1-3 and V is TRBV18; 10 positions agree with TRBD1. The germline V gene encodes CDR1 KGHSH and CDR2 LQKENI. V dropped 3 bases and J dropped 6; count of bases not matched to a gene: 11. CDR3 length equals 17 residues. CDR3 sequence: CASSPFLGQGRENTIYF. CDR3 DNA: TGTGCCAGCTCACCGTTCTTGGGACAGGGGAGAGAAAACACCATATATTTT.

The V call is TRBV5-8, the J call TRBJ1-2, with 7 bases matching TRBD1. The CDR3 length is 14 residues. Germline values: CDR1 SGHTS, CDR2 YDEGEE. V lost 4 bases to trimming and J lost 8 bases; unmatched junction nucleotides: 11. CDR3 DNA: TGTGCCAGCAGCCTACCCGGGACAGCGGAAGGCTACACCTTC. Translated, it gives CASSLPGTAEGYTF.

The chain carries TRBV7-9 and TRBJ1-3; D uncertain. Germline V lookup: CDR1 SEHNR, CDR2 FQNEAQ (reference sequence). This CDR3 contains 15 residues. V was pared by 3 bases and J by 0 bases, with 9 bases between. The CDR3 bases are TGTGCCAGCAGCTTCGAGGGTATCTCTGGAAACACCATATATTTT. It yields the protein CASSFEGISGNTIYF.

The chain couples TRBV6-2 or TRBV6-3 to TRBJ2-3, with TRBD2 matching 9 bases. This CDR3 has 17 amino acids. Germline trimming cut 2 bases from V and 4 bases from J; bases unmatched to any gene: 10. Looked up from germline, CDR1 is MNHEY and CDR2 is SVGEGT. In DNA form, the CDR3 reads TGTGCCAGCAGTTACCTTTCCTCGCGGGGGGGCCCAGATACGCAGTATTTT. Translating it yields CASSYLSSRGGPDTQYF.

The chain joins TRBV9 to TRBJ2-7; 9 bases align to TRBD2. The germline V gene has CDR1 SGDLS and CDR2 YYNGEE. This CDR3 has 15 residues. Losses at the gene ends were 0 bases for V and 7 bases for J; bases not matched to a gene: 8. As DNA, the CDR3 is TGTGCCAGCAGCGTAGTGGCTAGCGGGGAAGTGGAGCAGTACTTC. This codes for CASSVVASGEVEQYF. The whole variable domain, filled in from reference TRBV9 and TRBJ2-7, reads DSGVTQTPKHLITATGQRVTLRCSPRSGDLSVYWYQQSLDQGLQFLIQYYNGEERAKGNILERFSAQQFPDLHSELNLSSLELGDSALYFCASSVVASGEVEQYFGPGTRLTVT.

This clone has just one count. The CDR3 DNA sequence: TGTGCCAGCAGCTTACGGACAGGGTGGGACACTGAAGCTTTCTTT. Translated, it gives CASSLRTGWDTEAFF. The chain links TRBV5-6 to TRBJ1-1, with 8 bases identical to TRBD1. V was clipped by 2 bases and J by 3 bases; unmatched bases: 6. This CDR3 is built from 15 residues. Germline V lookup: CDR1 SGHDT, CDR2 YYEEEE.

This clone was recorded a few times. This chain links TRBV7-8 with TRBJ1-2, with D hard to call. V lost 7 bases to trimming and J lost 6 bases, with 21 bases between them. Germline CDR1 SGHVS, CDR2 FQNEAQ. This CDR3 region has 15 residues. CDR3 coding DNA: TGTGCCAGCACCACGGGTCGATTCCGTAGAGATGGCTACACCTTC. As protein: CASTTGRFRRDGYTF.

The chain combines TRBV18 with TRBJ1-1, with a weak D call TRBD1 (6 bases). Per the germline V gene, CDR1 is KGHSH and CDR2 is LQKENI. Trimming shortened V by 2 bases and J by 4 bases, and 11 bases separated the two germline ends. The CDR3 is made up of 14 amino acids. The CDR3 protein is CASSPTGSATEAFF. The DNA of the CDR3 is TGTGCCAGCTCACCAACAGGGTCGGCCACTGAAGCTTTCTTT.

J is TRBJ1-2 and V is TRBV24-1; a possible D gene is TRBD1 (6 bases). Germline-derived CDR1 and CDR2 are KGHDR and SFDVKD. Between the trimmed V and J ends, which lost 7 bases and 4 bases, there was a span of 15 bases. The CDR3 contains 14 residues. Here the CDR3 reads CATSHSDRIYGYTF. In DNA, the CDR3 is TGTGCCACCAGCCATTCGGACAGAATCTATGGCTACACCTTC.

The chain has TRBV14 and TRBJ1-1; tentatively, D is TRBD1 (6 bases). CDR3 length: 15 residues. CDR1 is SGHDN and CDR2 is FVKESK in the germline V gene. Trimming took 0 bases from V and 8 from J, leaving 16 bases between them. CDR3 sequence (DNA): TGTGCCAGCAGCCAAGAGGGTCCGGGACACAGAGAAGCTTTCTTT. As protein: CASSQEGPGHREAFF. The full variable domain, in which reference TRBV14 and TRBJ1-1 provide the parts outside the CDR3, is EAGVTQFPSHSVIEKGQTVTLRCDPISGHDNLYWYRRVMGKEIKFLLHFVKESKQDESGMPNNRFLAERTGGTYSTLKVQPAELEDSGVYFCASSQEGPGHREAFFGQGTRLTVV.

This clone was detected a few times. The chain carries TRBV11-3 and TRBJ2-6, with D possibly TRBD1 on 6 matching bases. The CDR3 spans 16 residues. Between the trimmed V and J ends, which lost 3 bases and 4 bases, there was a span of 13 bases. Germline CDR1 is SGHNT and CDR2 is YENEEA. CDR3 nucleotide sequence: TGTGCCAGCAGCTTTCCTAGGGGGAACGGGGCCAACGTCCTGACTTTC. Protein product: CASSFPRGNGANVLTF.

The CDR3 is CASSPDLGAQGVDTQYF. In nucleotides, the CDR3 is TGCGCCAGCAGCCCGGATCTAGGCGCACAGGGGGTAGATACGCAGTATTTT. This chain links TRBV4-1 with TRBJ2-3; 8 bases match TRBD1. The CDR3 loop spans 17 amino acids. V shed 4 bases and J 5 bases; nucleotides not matched to a gene: 14. Germline CDR1 and CDR2: MGHRA and YSYEKL.

The sample holds a few counts of this clone. The chain uses TRBV27 and TRBJ1-5; 8 nucleotides match TRBD1. This CDR3 comprises 15 residues. V lost 6 bases, J lost 2 bases, and 6 bases stayed unmatched. Germline CDR1 and CDR2: MNHEY and SMNVEV (reference sequence). CDR3 coding DNA: TGTGCCAGCAGCAAAGACAGGGGAGGCAATCAGCCCCAGCATTTT. Translating it yields CASSKDRGGNQPQHF.

V gene TRBV19 combines with J gene TRBJ2-3; TRBD1 aligns across 9 bases. This CDR3 has 17 residues. In germline, CDR1 is LNHDA, CDR2 SQIVND (reference sequence). V shed 5 bases, J shed 5 bases, and the junction held 14 bases outside the gene matches. The CDR3 region is CASSSRYAGQGRDTQYF. CDR3 sequence (DNA): TGTGCCAGTAGTTCCCGCTATGCGGGACAGGGTAGAGATACGCAGTATTTT.

There are a few counts of this clone. This chain links TRBV5-6 with TRBJ1-1, with 7 bases aligning to TRBD1. The CDR3 length is 17 residues. Germline CDR1 SGHDT, CDR2 YYEEEE. Trimming removed 3 bases from V and 0 bases from J; junction bases left unmatched: 11. CDR3 DNA: TGTGCCAGCAGCTACAGGGAAGGGGGCCCATTGAACACTGAAGCTTTCTTT. This codes for CASSYREGGPLNTEAFF.